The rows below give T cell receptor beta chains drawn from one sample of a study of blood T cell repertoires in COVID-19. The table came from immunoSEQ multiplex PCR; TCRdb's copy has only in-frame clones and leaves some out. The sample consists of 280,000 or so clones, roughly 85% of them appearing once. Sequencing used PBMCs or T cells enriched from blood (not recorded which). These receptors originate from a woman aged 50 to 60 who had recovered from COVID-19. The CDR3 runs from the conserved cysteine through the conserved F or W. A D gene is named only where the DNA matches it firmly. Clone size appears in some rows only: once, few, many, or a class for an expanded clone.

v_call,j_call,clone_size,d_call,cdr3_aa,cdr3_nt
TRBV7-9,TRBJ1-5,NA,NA,CASSGGSRRHF,TGTGCCAGCAGTGGGGGCAGTCGGCGGCATTTT
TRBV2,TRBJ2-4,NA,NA,CASRGLAKNIQYF,TGTGCCAGCAGGGGACTAGCCAAAAACATTCAGTACTTC
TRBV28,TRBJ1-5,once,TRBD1,CASSSARQGDDQPQHF,TGTGCCAGCAGTTCGGCCAGACAGGGGGACGATCAGCCCCAGCATTTT
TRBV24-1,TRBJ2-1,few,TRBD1,CATSDTLDRTNSYNEQFF,TGTGCCACCAGTGATACCCTGGACAGGACGAACTCCTACAATGAGCAGTTCTTC
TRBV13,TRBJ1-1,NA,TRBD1,CASSTGQPNTEAFF,TGTGCCAGCAGCACGGGACAGCCGAACACTGAAGCTTTCTTT
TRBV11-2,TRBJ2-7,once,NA,CASSLGDRVYEQYF,TGTGCCAGCAGCTTAGGAGACAGAGTCTACGAGCAGTACTTC
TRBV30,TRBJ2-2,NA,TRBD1,CALDRTGTGELFF,TGTGCCTTGGACAGGACGGGCACCGGGGAGCTGTTTTTT
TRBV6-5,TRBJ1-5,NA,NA,CASSRDQSGNQPQHF,TGTGCCAGCAGTAGAGACCAAAGCGGCAATCAGCCCCAGCATTTT
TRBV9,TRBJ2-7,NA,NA,CASSPKDTVSYEQYF,TGTGCCAGCAGCCCTAAGGACACCGTATCCTACGAGCAGTACTTC
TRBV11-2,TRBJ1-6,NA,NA,CASAPTRDFNSPLHF,TGTGCCAGCGCTCCCACCAGGGACTTTAATTCACCCCTCCACTTT
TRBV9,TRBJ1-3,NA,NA,CASSVGGSSGNTIYF,TGTGCCAGCAGCGTAGGCGGCAGCTCTGGAAACACCATATATTTT
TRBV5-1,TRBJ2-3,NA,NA,CASTPDRNTDTQYF,TGCGCCAGCACGCCCGACAGGAACACAGATACGCAGTATTTT
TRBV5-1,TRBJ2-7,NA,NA,CASSSLGGSSYEQYF,TGCGCCAGCAGCTCCCTGGGGGGAAGCTCCTACGAGCAGTACTTC
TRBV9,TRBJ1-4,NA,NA,CASSVDSWNEKLFF,TGTGCCAGCAGCGTGGACAGCTGGAATGAAAAACTGTTTTTT
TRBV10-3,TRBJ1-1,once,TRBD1,CAISELTGITEAFF,TGTGCCATCAGTGAGTTGACAGGGATCACTGAAGCTTTCTTT
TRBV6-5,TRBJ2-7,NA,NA,CASSYGANSYEQYF,TGTGCCAGCAGTTACGGGGCGAATTCTTACGAGCAGTACTTC
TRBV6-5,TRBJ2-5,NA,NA,CASSYEAGMETQYF,TGTGCCAGCAGTTACGAGGCAGGGATGGAGACCCAGTACTTC
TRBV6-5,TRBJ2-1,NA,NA,CASSYSSRGVVNEQFF,TGTGCCAGCAGTTACTCATCGCGGGGAGTGGTCAATGAGCAGTTCTTC
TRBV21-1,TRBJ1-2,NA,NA,CASSRDRASRFYGYTF,TGTGCCAGCAGCCGGGACAGGGCTAGTCGGTTTTATGGCTACACCTTC
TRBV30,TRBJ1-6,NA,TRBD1,CAWTGTGGNSPLHF,TGTGCCTGGACGGGCACAGGGGGTAATTCACCCCTCCACTTT
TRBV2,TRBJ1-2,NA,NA,CASSGQVSNYGYTF,TGTGCCAGCAGTGGACAGGTATCTAACTATGGCTACACCTTC
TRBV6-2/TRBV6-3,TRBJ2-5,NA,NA,CASSSRDTFQETQYF,TGTGCCAGCAGCTCCCGGGACACCTTCCAAGAGACCCAGTACTTC
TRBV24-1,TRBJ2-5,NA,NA,CATSDATRETQYF,TGTGCCACCAGTGATGCTACGAGGGAGACCCAGTACTTC
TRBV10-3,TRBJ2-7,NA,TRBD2,CAISDNGLAGGSRQYF,TGTGCCATCAGTGATAACGGACTAGCGGGAGGCTCGAGGCAGTACTTC
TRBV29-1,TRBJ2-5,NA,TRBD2,CSVGRGEETQYF,TGCAGCGTGGGGCGGGGGGAGGAGACCCAGTACTTC
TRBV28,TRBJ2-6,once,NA,CASSSYRSGANVLTF,TGTGCCAGCAGTTCCTACAGATCCGGGGCCAACGTCCTGACTTTC
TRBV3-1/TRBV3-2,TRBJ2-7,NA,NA,CASSPGSREQYF,TGTGCCAGCAGCCCCGGTAGTCGAGAGCAGTACTTC
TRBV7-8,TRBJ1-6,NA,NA,CASSPTNDRSNSPLHF,TGTGCCAGCAGCCCTACCAACGACAGATCGAATTCACCCCTCCACTTT
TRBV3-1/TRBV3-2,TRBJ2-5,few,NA,CASSQRAGETQYF,TGTGCCAGCAGCCAAAGGGCAGGGGAGACCCAGTACTTC